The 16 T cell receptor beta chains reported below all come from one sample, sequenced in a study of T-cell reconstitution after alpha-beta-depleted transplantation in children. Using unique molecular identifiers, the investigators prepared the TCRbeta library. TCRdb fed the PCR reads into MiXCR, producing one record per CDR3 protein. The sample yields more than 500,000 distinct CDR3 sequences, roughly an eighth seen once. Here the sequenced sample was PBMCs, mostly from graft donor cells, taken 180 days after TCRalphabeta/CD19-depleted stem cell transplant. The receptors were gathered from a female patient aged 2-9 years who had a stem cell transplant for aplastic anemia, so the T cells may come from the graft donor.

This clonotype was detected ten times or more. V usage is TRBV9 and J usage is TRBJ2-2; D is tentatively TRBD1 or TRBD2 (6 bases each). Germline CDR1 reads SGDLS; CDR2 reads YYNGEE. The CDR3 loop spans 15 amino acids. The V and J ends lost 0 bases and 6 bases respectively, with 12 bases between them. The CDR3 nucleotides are TGTGCCAGCAGCGTAGCCCACAGGGAGGCCGGGGAGCTGTTTTTT. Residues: CASSVAHREAGELFF.

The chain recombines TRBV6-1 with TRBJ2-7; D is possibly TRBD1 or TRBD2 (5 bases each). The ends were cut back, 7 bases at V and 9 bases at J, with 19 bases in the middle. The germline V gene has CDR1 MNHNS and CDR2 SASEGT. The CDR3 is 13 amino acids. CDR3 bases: TGTGCCAGCACTACGAGGGGAGAGTTGGGGCAGTACTTC. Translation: CASTTRGELGQYF.

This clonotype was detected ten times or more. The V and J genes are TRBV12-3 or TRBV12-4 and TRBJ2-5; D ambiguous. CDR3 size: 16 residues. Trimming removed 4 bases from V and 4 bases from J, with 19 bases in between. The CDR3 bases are TGTGCCAGCAGTTCACCCGGTTTATCCCTCCCAGAGACCCAGTACTTC. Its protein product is CASSSPGLSLPETQYF.

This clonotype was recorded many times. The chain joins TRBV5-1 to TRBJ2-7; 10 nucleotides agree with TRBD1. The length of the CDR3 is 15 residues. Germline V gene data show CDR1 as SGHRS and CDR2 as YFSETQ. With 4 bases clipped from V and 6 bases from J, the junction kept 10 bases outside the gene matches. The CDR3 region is CASSGGTGDPLEQYF. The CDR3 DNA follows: TGCGCCAGCAGCGGAGGGACAGGGGATCCACTCGAGCAGTACTTC.

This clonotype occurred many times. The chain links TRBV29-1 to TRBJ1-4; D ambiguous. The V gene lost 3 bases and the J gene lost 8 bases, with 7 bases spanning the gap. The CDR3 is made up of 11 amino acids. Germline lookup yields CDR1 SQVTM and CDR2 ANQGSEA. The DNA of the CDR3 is TGCAGCGTTGATGGTGGGGAAAAACTGTTTTTT. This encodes CSVDGGEKLFF.

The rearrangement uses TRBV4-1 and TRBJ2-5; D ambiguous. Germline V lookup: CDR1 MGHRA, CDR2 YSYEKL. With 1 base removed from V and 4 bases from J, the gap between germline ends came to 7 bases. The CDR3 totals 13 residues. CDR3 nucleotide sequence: TGCGCCAGCAGCCAAGTACTACCAGAGACCCAGTACTTC. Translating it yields CASSQVLPETQYF.

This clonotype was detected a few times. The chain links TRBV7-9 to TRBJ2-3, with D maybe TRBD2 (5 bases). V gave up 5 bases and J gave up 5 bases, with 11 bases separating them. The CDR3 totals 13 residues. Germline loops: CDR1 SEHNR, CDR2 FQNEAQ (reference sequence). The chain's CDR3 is CASSQSGKDTQYF. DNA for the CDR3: TGTGCCAGCAGCCAGTCGGGGAAAGATACGCAGTATTTT.

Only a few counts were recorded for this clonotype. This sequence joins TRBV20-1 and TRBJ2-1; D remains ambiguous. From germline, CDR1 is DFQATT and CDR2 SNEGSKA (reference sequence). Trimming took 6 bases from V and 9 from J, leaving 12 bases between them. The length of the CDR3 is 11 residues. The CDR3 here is CSASEYFEQFF. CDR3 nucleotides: TGCAGTGCGTCAGAGTATTTTGAGCAGTTCTTC.

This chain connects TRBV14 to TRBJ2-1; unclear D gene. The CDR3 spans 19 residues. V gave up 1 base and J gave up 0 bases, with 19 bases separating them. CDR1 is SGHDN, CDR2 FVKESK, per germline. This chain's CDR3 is CASSQVYPYGKASYNEQFF. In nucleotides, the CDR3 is TGTGCCAGCAGCCAAGTATATCCGTACGGTAAGGCCTCCTACAATGAGCAGTTCTTC.

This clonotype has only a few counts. CDR3 coding DNA: TGCAGTGCCATACTGGGTAGGGCCCGGGGGATTCGGGAGACCCAGTACTTC. Residues: CSAILGRARGIRETQYF. The chain recombines TRBV20-1 with TRBJ2-5, with D possibly TRBD2 on 6 matching bases. The CDR3 length is 17 residues. Trimming left V 6 bases short and J 5 bases short, with 28 bases between. CDR1 DFQATT and CDR2 SNEGSKA come from the germline V gene (reference sequence).

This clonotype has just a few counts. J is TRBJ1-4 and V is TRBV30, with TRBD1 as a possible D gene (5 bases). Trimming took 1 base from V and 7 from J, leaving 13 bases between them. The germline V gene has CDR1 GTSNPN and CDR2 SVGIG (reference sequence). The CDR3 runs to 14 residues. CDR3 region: CAWSASGLAEKLFF. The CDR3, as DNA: TGTGCCTGGAGTGCCTCAGGGTTGGCTGAAAAACTGTTTTTT.

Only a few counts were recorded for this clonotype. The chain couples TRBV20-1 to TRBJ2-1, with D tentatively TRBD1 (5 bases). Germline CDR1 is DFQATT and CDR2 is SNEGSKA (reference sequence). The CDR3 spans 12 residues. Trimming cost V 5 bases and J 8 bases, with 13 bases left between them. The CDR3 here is CSAYRNAHEQFF. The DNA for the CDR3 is TGCAGTGCTTACAGGAATGCCCATGAGCAGTTCTTC.

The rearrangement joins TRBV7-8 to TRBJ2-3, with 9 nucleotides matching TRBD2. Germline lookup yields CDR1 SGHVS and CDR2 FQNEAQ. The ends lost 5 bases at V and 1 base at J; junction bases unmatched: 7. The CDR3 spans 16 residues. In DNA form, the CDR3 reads TGTGCCAGCAGCCCCAAACGACTAGCGGGCACAGATACGCAGTATTTT. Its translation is CASSPKRLAGTDTQYF.

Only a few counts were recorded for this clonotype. The CDR3 nucleotides are TGCGCCAGCAGCAAGGACATGTCCTACGAGCAGTACGTC. It translates to CASSKDMSYEQYV. The V gene is TRBV5-1, the J gene TRBJ2-7, with D perhaps TRBD1 (5 bases). Germline-derived CDR1 and CDR2 are SGHRS and YFSETQ. The V gene lost 4 bases and the J gene lost 1 base, with 9 bases spanning the gap. The CDR3 has 13 residues.

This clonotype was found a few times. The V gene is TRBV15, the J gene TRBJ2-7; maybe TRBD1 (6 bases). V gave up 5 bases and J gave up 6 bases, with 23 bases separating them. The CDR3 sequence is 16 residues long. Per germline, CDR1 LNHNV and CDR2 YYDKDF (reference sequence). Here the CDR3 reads CATSETRTVSSSEQYF. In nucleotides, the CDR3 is TGTGCCACCAGCGAGACTCGGACAGTTAGCAGCTCCGAGCAGTACTTC.

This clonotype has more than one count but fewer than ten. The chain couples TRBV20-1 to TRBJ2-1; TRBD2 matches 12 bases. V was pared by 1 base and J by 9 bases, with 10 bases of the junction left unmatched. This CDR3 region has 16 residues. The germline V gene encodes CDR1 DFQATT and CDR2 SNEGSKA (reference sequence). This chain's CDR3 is CSARGRTSGIQGEQFF. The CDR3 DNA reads TGCAGTGCTAGAGGAAGGACTAGCGGGATCCAGGGTGAGCAGTTCTTC.